What follows are 27 T cell receptor beta chains derived from one specimen sequenced in a study of T cell responses to AZD1222 COVID-19 vaccine. TCRdb's copy holds only in-frame clones and misses some; the assay was immunoSEQ multiplex PCR. In the table there are 95,000 to 150,000 clones, under 85% of which are singletons. Sequencing used peripheral blood, obtained on day 0 of AZD1222 vaccination. These receptors were collected from an adult in good health.

CDR3 DNA: TGTGCCAGCAGCTCGCGGACAGGGGGCCTCAATCAGCCCCAGCATTTT. Translating it yields CASSSRTGGLNQPQHF. The genes are TRBV7-8 and TRBJ1-5, with TRBD1 matching over 11 bases. CDR3 size: 16 residues. The V gene end was trimmed by 4 bases and the J gene end by 3 bases; junction bases not matched to a gene: 5. Per the germline V gene, CDR1 is SGHVS and CDR2 is FQNEAQ.

This clone was recorded at least ten times. The chain combines TRBV3-1 (or the pseudogene TRBV3-2) with TRBJ1-1; 8 bases map to TRBD1. This CDR3 contains 13 residues. Germline V gene data show CDR1 as LGHDT and CDR2 as YNNKEL (reference sequence). V shed 5 bases and J 10 bases; nucleotides not matched to a gene: 9. CDR3 sequence: CASSLFRDRRAFF. In DNA, the CDR3 is TGTGCCAGCAGCTTATTCCGGGACAGGCGAGCTTTCTTT.

This chain connects TRBV6-5 to TRBJ1-5; 7 bases are a match to TRBD1. CDR1 and CDR2 from the germline V gene are MNHEY and SVGAGI. This CDR3 has 13 amino acids. The ends lost 5 bases at V and 7 bases at J; junction bases unmatched: 5. CDR3 coding DNA: TGTGCCAGCAGTACTGGGACAGTCCAGCCCCAGCATTTT. It translates to CASSTGTVQPQHF.

The DNA for the CDR3 is TGTGCCAGCAGTTACCAGGACAGGGGAGAGCAGGCTTTCTTT. Protein sequence: CASSYQDRGEQAFF. V gene TRBV6-5 combines with J gene TRBJ1-1; TRBD1 matches at 9 bases. This CDR3 contains 14 residues. Germline CDR1 and CDR2: MNHEY and SVGAGI. Trimming at V came to 2 bases and at J to 11 bases, leaving 9 bases not matched to a gene.

This clone showed up just once. The chain has TRBV20-1 and TRBJ2-7; weak D call: TRBD2 (6 bases). This CDR3 has 11 amino acids. Germline CDR1 and CDR2: DFQATT and SNEGSKA (reference sequence). V lost 5 bases and J 9 bases, leaving 14 bases between the germline ends. CDR3 protein: CSAPTGLGQYF. The CDR3 DNA reads as TGCAGTGCTCCTACGGGACTCGGGCAGTACTTC.

J is TRBJ1-3 and V is TRBV29-1; no firm D call. Trimming removed 5 bases at V and 0 bases at J, with 11 bases between. This CDR3 is 14 amino acids long. Germline values: CDR1 SQVTM, CDR2 ANQGSEA. The CDR3 spells CSVWLLNSGNTIYF. In DNA, the CDR3 is TGCAGCGTTTGGCTCTTGAACTCTGGAAACACCATATATTTT.

The chain combines TRBV21-1 with TRBJ2-7; the D call of TRBD2 is as the table states it, not checked on the DNA. TRBV21-1 represents a pseudogene. The CDR3 loop spans 18 amino acids. The CDR3 protein is CASEAGTSGGIRLDEQYF. CDR3 coding DNA: TGTGCCAGCGAGGCCGGGACTAGCGGGGGGATTCGGTTGGACGAGCAGTACTTC.

The chain has TRBV4-1 and TRBJ2-1, with TRBD2 matching 8 bases. Germline V gives CDR1 MGHRA, CDR2 YSYEKL. This CDR3 is built from 14 residues. J gave up 9 bases and V 2 bases, and 6 bases lay outside the gene matches. The CDR3 loop reads CASSQHDLAGEQFF. DNA of the CDR3: TGCGCCAGCAGCCAACACGACCTAGCGGGTGAGCAGTTCTTC.

The chain couples TRBV29-1 to TRBJ1-5; D is unresolved. The CDR3 runs 14 residues. The germline gives CDR1 SQVTM, CDR2 ANQGSEA. V dropped 7 bases and J dropped 7 bases, with 20 bases sitting between them. The CDR3 protein is CSGLGLHRAQPQHF. Written as DNA, the CDR3 is TGCAGCGGTCTAGGCCTTCACCGTGCGCAGCCCCAGCATTTT.

This clone was detected only a few times. The genes are TRBV24-1 and TRBJ2-7, with D tentatively TRBD1 or TRBD2 (6 bases each). CDR3 length: 13 residues. Germline assignment: CDR1 KGHDR and CDR2 SFDVKD. V gave up 9 bases and J gave up 6 bases, with 17 bases separating them. The CDR3 sequence: CATGGTQHPEQYF. In nucleotides, the CDR3 is TGTGCCACCGGCGGGACACAACATCCCGAGCAGTACTTC.

This sequence joins TRBV11-2 and TRBJ1-1; D is uncertain. This CDR3 has 15 amino acids. Trimming stripped 4 bases from V and 3 bases from J, with 15 bases between. Per germline, CDR1 SGHAT and CDR2 FQNNGV. The CDR3: CASSSMGNPDTEAFF. The CDR3 region has the DNA TGTGCCAGCAGCTCAATGGGGAATCCGGACACTGAAGCTTTCTTT.

The chain recombines TRBV7-9 with TRBJ2-2; D is unclear. Germline CDR1 is SEHNR and CDR2 is FQNEAQ (reference sequence). The CDR3 spans 15 residues. V was clipped by 2 bases and J by 5 bases, with 12 bases between them. CDR3 nucleotides: TGTGCCAGCAGCTTACAGGTCGGTTTGACCGGGGAGCTGTTTTTT. Amino acid sequence: CASSLQVGLTGELFF.

V gene TRBV5-4 combines with J gene TRBJ2-1; D possibly corresponds to TRBD1 (6 bases). Germline-derived CDR1 and CDR2 are SGHNT and YYREEE (reference sequence). This CDR3 has 14 amino acids. With 5 bases removed from V and 4 bases from J, the gap between germline ends came to 13 bases. The CDR3 sequence: CASRNRDNYNEQFF. The CDR3 DNA sequence: TGTGCCAGCAGAAACCGGGACAATTACAATGAGCAGTTCTTC.

V usage is TRBV7-6 and J usage is TRBJ1-5; no definite D call. Germline V gene lookup returns CDR1 SGHVS and CDR2 FNYEAQ. V gave up 2 bases and J gave up 2 bases, with 10 bases separating them. This CDR3 has 15 residues. The CDR3 loop reads CASSLPNLGNQPQHF. As DNA, the CDR3 is TGTGCCAGCAGCTTACCTAACCTTGGCAATCAGCCCCAGCATTTT.

The chain combines TRBV7-8 with TRBJ1-5, with D hard to call. The CDR3 has 16 residues. Per the germline V gene, CDR1 is SGHVS and CDR2 is FQNEAQ. Trimming stripped 3 bases from V and 2 bases from J, with 14 bases between. CDR3: CASSFLGDIRNQPQHF. The CDR3 bases are TGTGCCAGCAGCTTTCTCGGCGACATCCGCAATCAGCCCCAGCATTTT.

This chain links TRBV5-1 with TRBJ2-7, with 7 positions matching TRBD1. Germline lookup yields CDR1 SGHRS and CDR2 YFSETQ. This CDR3 has 15 amino acids. Trimming removed 3 bases from V and 0 bases from J; junction bases left unmatched: 6. The CDR3 region is CASSWGQPSSYEQYF. The CDR3 DNA sequence: TGCGCCAGCAGCTGGGGACAGCCGAGCTCCTACGAGCAGTACTTC.

The chain links TRBV6-6 to TRBJ1-6; 7 bases are a match to TRBD1. This CDR3 has 15 amino acids. The junction had 1 base not matched to a gene; V was cut back by 5 bases and J by 0 bases. CDR1 is MNHNY and CDR2 is SVGAGI in the germline V gene (reference sequence). The CDR3 is CASSPGGSYNSPLHF. The CDR3 nucleotides are TGTGCCAGCAGTCCAGGGGGCTCCTATAATTCACCCCTCCACTTT.

The rearrangement uses TRBV30 and TRBJ1-1, with D unresolved. This CDR3 is 13 amino acids long. The V gene's germline CDR1 is GTSNPN and CDR2 SVGIG (reference sequence). V was shortened by 2 bases and J by 7 bases, with 14 bases between the two germline ends. Here the CDR3 reads CAWSSLAALEAFF. The CDR3 nucleotides are TGTGCCTGGAGTTCACTAGCGGCTCTTGAAGCTTTCTTT.

The chain recombines TRBV2 with TRBJ2-7; maybe TRBD1 (6 bases). There are 12 residues in the CDR3. Trimming removed 5 bases at V and 11 bases at J, with 16 bases between. CDR1 is SNHLY and CDR2 is FYNNEI in the germline V gene. CDR3 sequence reads: CASSRDTLGEYF. The DNA for the CDR3 is TGTGCCAGCAGTCGGGACACGCTAGGGGAGTACTTC.

The chain links TRBV28 to TRBJ2-7, with D uncertain. The CDR3 loop spans 13 amino acids. The germline V gene encodes CDR1 MDHEN and CDR2 SYDVKM. Trimming cost V 6 bases and J 6 bases, with 15 bases left between them. The CDR3 region has the DNA TGTGCCAGCAGCCGGAGTCCGACACCCGAGCAGTACTTC. It translates to CASSRSPTPEQYF. Looking up the rest from reference TRBV28 and TRBJ2-7 gives the full variable domain: DVKVTQSSRYLVKRTGEKVFLECVQDMDHENMFWYRQDPGLGLRLIYFSYDVKMKEKGDIPEGYSVSREKKERFSLILESASTNQTSMYLCASSRSPTPEQYFGPGTRLTVT.

This sequence joins TRBV20-1 and TRBJ1-2; D remains unclear. Trimming took off 3 bases at V and 8 bases at J, with 10 bases between the two ends. The germline V gene encodes CDR1 DFQATT and CDR2 SNEGSKA (reference sequence). The CDR3 is 11 residues long. CDR3 in amino acids: CSARAPYGYTF. CDR3 nucleotides: TGCAGTGCTAGGGCCCCTTACGGCTACACCTTC.

The chain uses TRBV5-5 and TRBJ1-2; D is ambiguous. V was pared by 0 bases and J by 0 bases, with 12 bases between. The germline CDR1 and CDR2 sequences are SGHKS and YYEKEE (reference sequence). The CDR3 contains 16 residues. The CDR3 coding sequence is TGTGCCAGCAGCTTGGCCCGACTGAATTCTAACTATGGCTACACCTTC. This gives the protein CASSLARLNSNYGYTF. Based on the CDR3 plus reference TRBV5-5 and TRBJ1-2, the full variable domain is DAGVTQSPTHLIKTRGQQVTLRCSPISGHKSVSWYQQVLGQGPQFIFQYYEKEERGRGNFPDRFSARQFPNYSSELNVNALLLGDSALYLCASSLARLNSNYGYTFGSGTRLTVV.

The chain links TRBV6-5 to TRBJ1-1; D is uncertain. The CDR3 length is 13 residues. Looked up from germline, CDR1 is MNHEY and CDR2 is SVGAGI. V dropped 3 bases and J dropped 1 base, with 6 bases sitting between them. CDR3 DNA sequence: TGTGCCAGCAGTTATAGGGCGAACACTGAAGCTTTCTTT. Protein product: CASSYRANTEAFF.

The chain combines TRBV6-2 or TRBV6-3 with TRBJ1-5; D remains ambiguous. The CDR3 spans 13 residues. Germline CDR1 is MNHEY and CDR2 is SVGEGT. Trimming shortened V by 2 bases and J by 7 bases, and 9 bases separated the two germline ends. The CDR3 spells CASSYNRWQPQHF. As DNA, the CDR3 is TGTGCCAGCAGTTACAATCGATGGCAGCCCCAGCATTTT.

J is TRBJ1-3 and V is TRBV4-1; TRBD1 matches at 11 bases. CDR1 MGHRA and CDR2 YSYEKL come from the germline V gene. The CDR3 contains 17 residues. Trimming removed 4 bases from V and 8 bases from J; junction bases left unmatched: 13. This CDR3 is CASSRPGQGAMGDTIYF. In nucleotides, the CDR3 is TGCGCCAGCAGCCGCCCAGGACAGGGGGCCATGGGTGACACCATATATTTT.

The chain combines TRBV28 with TRBJ2-7, with D tentatively TRBD2 (6 bases). Trimming removed 3 bases from V and 8 bases from J, with 11 bases in between. Germline V CDR1 and CDR2: MDHEN, SYDVKM. The CDR3 spans 12 residues. The CDR3 region is CASSLKTSQQYF. CDR3 sequence (DNA): TGTGCCAGCAGTTTGAAGACTAGTCAGCAGTACTTC.

This chain connects TRBV5-1 to TRBJ2-3; the match to TRBD1 covers 11 bases. Germline V gene sequence: CDR1 SGHRS, CDR2 YFSETQ. Trimming removed 5 bases from V and 8 bases from J; junction bases left unmatched: 10. This CDR3 is built from 15 residues. CDR3 sequence: CASSWTGGGLVTQYF. The CDR3 DNA reads as TGCGCCAGCAGTTGGACAGGGGGCGGGTTAGTTACGCAGTATTTT.